This T cell receptor beta chain was sequenced in a study of shared clonotypes between healthy human individuals. TCRdb's table, derived via immunoSEQ multiplex PCR, lists solely in-frame clones and lacks some. The table includes roughly 1,500,000 clones, around 98% detected once. This clone was picked up one time. Naive CD45RA+ and memory CD45RA-negative subsets were split from CD4+ cells. Germline CDR1 is GTSNPN and CDR2 is SVGIG (reference sequence). V was clipped by 4 bases and J by 2 bases; unmatched bases: 8. The CDR3 is made up of 17 amino acids. The sample taken for sequencing was naive CD4+ T cells sorted from blood. Subset reported: CD45RA+ positively selected. This TCR derives from a man aged 30 to 39 in good health. The V call is TRBV30, the J call TRBJ2-3, with TRBD2 identical over 14 bases. The CDR3 nucleotides read TGTGCCTGGAACGGCGGGACTAGCGGGGGTCCCACAGATACGCAGTATTTT. Translation: CAWNGGTSGGPTDTQYF.